The 23 T cell receptor beta chains listed next were all sequenced from one sample in a study of long-term antiretroviral therapy in people with HIV. Researchers ran immunoSEQ v3.0 at survey level. The table came from immunoSEQ multiplex PCR; TCRdb's copy has only in-frame clones and leaves some out. The sample holds 30,000 to 40,000 clones, over 75% seen once. The input for sequencing was unsorted PBMCs, taken 1.5 years after starting antiretroviral therapy. The receptor source for this set is a man aged 18 to 35 with HIV.

The rearrangement links TRBV10-2 to TRBJ2-2; TRBD2 might be the D (5 bases). In germline, CDR1 is WSHSY, CDR2 SAAADI. Trimming left V 8 bases short and J 10 bases short, with 14 bases between. This CDR3 has 12 residues. This CDR3 is CASGLPPVELFF. DNA of the CDR3: TGCGCCAGCGGACTCCCTCCCGTGGAGCTGTTTTTT.

This chain joins TRBV7-9 and TRBJ2-7; TRBD2 matches at 16 bases. V lost 4 bases, J lost 5 bases, and 14 bases stayed unmatched. This CDR3 is built from 19 residues. Germline V gives CDR1 SEHNR, CDR2 FQNEAQ (reference sequence). CDR3 sequence (DNA): TGTGCCAGCAGCTCGACCCCGGGACTAGCGGGAGGGCCAAGGCACGAGCAGTACTTC. Translation: CASSSTPGLAGGPRHEQYF.

The chain joins TRBV12-5 to TRBJ2-2; no definite D call. V lost 6 bases, J lost 5 bases, and 13 bases lay in between. From germline, CDR1 is LGHNT and CDR2 FRNRAP. CDR3 length: 14 residues. CDR3 loop: CASGPGFGTGELFF. The CDR3 region has the DNA TGTGCTAGTGGCCCCGGATTCGGGACCGGGGAGCTGTTTTTT.

The chain has TRBV6-5 and TRBJ2-1; D may be TRBD1 (5 bases). Trimming shortened V by 5 bases and J by 0 bases, and 11 bases separated the two germline ends. Per germline, CDR1 MNHEY and CDR2 SVGAGI. This CDR3 is built from 15 residues. DNA for the CDR3: TGTGCCAGCAGTCGCCAGGGTGGCTCCTACAATGAGCAGTTCTTC. It encodes CASSRQGGSYNEQFF.

This clone came up a few times. J is TRBJ1-5 and V is TRBV19, with D uncertain. The germline V gene has CDR1 LNHDA and CDR2 SQIVND (reference sequence). This CDR3 region has 13 residues. Between the trimmed V and J ends, which lost 7 bases and 8 bases, there was a span of 15 bases. The CDR3 region has the DNA TGTGCCAGTACGTTCTGGCCTCAGGAGCCCCAGCATTTT. This sequence encodes CASTFWPQEPQHF. The entire variable domain, with the rest obtained from reference TRBV19 and TRBJ1-5, is as follows: DGGITQSPKYLFRKEGQNVTLSCEQNLNHDAMYWYRQDPGQGLRLIYYSQIVNDFQKGDIAEGYSVSREKKESFPLTVTSAQKNPTAFYLCASTFWPQEPQHFGDGTRLSIL.

The rearrangement links TRBV4-3 to TRBJ2-1; 9 bases align to TRBD1. J lost 8 bases, V lost 4 bases, and 6 bases had no gene match. This CDR3 is 14 amino acids long. Germline V gene lookup returns CDR1 LGHNA and CDR2 YSLEER. The CDR3, as DNA: TGCGCCAGCAGCCCTTGGACAGGGGACGATGAGCAGTTCTTC. Its protein is CASSPWTGDDEQFF.

This chain uses TRBV2 with TRBJ2-1; the match to TRBD2 covers 8 bases. Germline V CDR1 and CDR2: SNHLY, FYNNEI. This CDR3 has 16 residues. After removal of 4 bases from V and 0 bases from J, the junction contained 5 bases not matched to a gene. The CDR3 region is CASSGTSGSSYNEQFF. The DNA of the CDR3 is TGTGCCAGCAGTGGCACTAGCGGCAGCTCCTACAATGAGCAGTTCTTC.

The chain employs TRBV28 and TRBJ2-7; D not certain. Per the germline V gene, CDR1 is MDHEN and CDR2 is SYDVKM. Trimming took 7 bases from V and 0 from J, leaving 10 bases between them. The CDR3 spans 13 residues. The CDR3 coding sequence is TGTGCCAGCACCGGATCTCACTCCTACGAGCAGTACTTC. Translated: CASTGSHSYEQYF.

The chain combines TRBV11-2 with TRBJ2-2; 9 nucleotides agree with TRBD2. Germline V gives CDR1 SGHAT, CDR2 FQNNGV. The length of the CDR3 is 19 residues. Germline trimming cut 2 bases from V and 7 bases from J; bases unmatched to any gene: 17. CDR3 protein: CASSLRLADGGRAIGELFF. The CDR3 DNA reads TGTGCCAGCAGCTTACGTCTAGCGGACGGCGGGAGGGCCATCGGGGAGCTGTTTTTT.

V is TRBV18 and J is TRBJ1-2; D unresolved. Looked up from germline, CDR1 is KGHSH and CDR2 is LQKENI. The CDR3 runs 12 residues. Trimming removed 0 bases at V and 8 bases at J, with 7 bases between. The CDR3 DNA is TGTGCCAGCTCACCACCGTCGCGGGGCTACACCTTC. This sequence encodes CASSPPSRGYTF.

This clone came up a few times. CDR3 protein: CASSAGPYEQYF. The CDR3 DNA sequence: TGTGCCAGCAGTGCAGGGCCCTACGAGCAGTACTTC. The chain combines TRBV2 with TRBJ2-7, with a weak D call TRBD1 (5 bases). Germline V CDR1 and CDR2: SNHLY, FYNNEI. The CDR3 loop spans 12 amino acids. Trimming left V 4 bases short and J 2 bases short, with 6 bases between.

This chain joins TRBV18 and TRBJ2-6; 7 bases are shared with TRBD1. The CDR3 is made up of 16 amino acids. The germline V gene has CDR1 KGHSH and CDR2 LQKENI. Losses at the gene ends were 3 bases for V and 3 bases for J; bases not matched to a gene: 5. The CDR3 bases are TGTGCCAGCTCACCCGACAGGGCAGGTGGGGCCAACGTCCTGACTTTC. Protein sequence: CASSPDRAGGANVLTF.

The CDR3 reads CASSVTGTSGRLHETQYF. In nucleotides, the CDR3 is TGTGCCAGTAGTGTAACCGGGACTAGCGGGAGGCTCCACGAGACCCAGTACTTC. The genes are TRBV19 and TRBJ2-5; 15 positions agree with TRBD2. The junction had 12 bases not matched to a gene; V was cut back by 5 bases and J by 5 bases. This CDR3 comprises 18 residues. Germline V gene sequence: CDR1 LNHDA, CDR2 SQIVND (reference sequence).

V and J are TRBV28 and TRBJ1-5; D perhaps matches TRBD1 (5 bases). The CDR3 covers 15 residues. Trimming stripped 1 base from V and 9 bases from J, with 16 bases between. The V gene's germline CDR1 is MDHEN and CDR2 SYDVKM. The CDR3 DNA sequence: TGTGCCAGCAGTTTATCCGGGCCGGGGGGATTGCCCCAGCATTTT. Translated: CASSLSGPGGLPQHF. Looking up the rest from reference TRBV28 and TRBJ1-5 gives the full variable domain: DVKVTQSSRYLVKRTGEKVFLECVQDMDHENMFWYRQDPGLGLRLIYFSYDVKMKEKGDIPEGYSVSREKKERFSLILESASTNQTSMYLCASSLSGPGGLPQHFGDGTRLSIL.

The chain links TRBV28 to TRBJ1-5; the D is unclear. Deletions cut 4 bases from V and 7 bases from J, with 8 bases between. Germline V CDR1 and CDR2: MDHEN, SYDVKM. The CDR3 runs 12 residues. The CDR3 DNA follows: TGTGCCAGCAGTTCAAGCGGACAGCCCCAGCATTTT. This encodes CASSSSGQPQHF.

This sequence joins TRBV19 and TRBJ2-3; D ambiguous. Germline V gives CDR1 LNHDA, CDR2 SQIVND (reference sequence). The CDR3 has 17 residues. Trimming stripped 3 bases from V and 5 bases from J, with 21 bases between. CDR3 in DNA: TGTGCCAGTAGTATTCGTACGATGGCCGTTGCTCGAGATACGCAGTATTTT. Encoded protein: CASSIRTMAVARDTQYF.

The table lists this clone with a count of one. The rearrangement links TRBV7-2 to TRBJ2-7; 12 positions match TRBD2. This CDR3 is built from 16 residues. Germline V CDR1 and CDR2: SGHTA, FQGNSA. With V trimmed by 1 base and J by 4 bases, 5 bases remained unmatched. CDR3 DNA: TGTGCCAGCAGCTTAGGGACTAGCGGGATACTGTACGAGCAGTACTTC. Translated: CASSLGTSGILYEQYF.

The chain employs TRBV5-1 and TRBJ2-1; D unresolved. The CDR3 spans 19 residues. Trimming took 3 bases from V and 0 from J, leaving 22 bases between them. CDR1 is SGHRS and CDR2 is YFSETQ in the germline V gene. For the CDR3, the DNA is TGCGCCAGCAGCTCCCGTGGGCTTAGGCCCTCGGGCTCCTACAATGAGCAGTTCTTC. Its translation is CASSSRGLRPSGSYNEQFF.

V gene TRBV6-1 combines with J gene TRBJ1-1; TRBD1 might be the D (6 bases). CDR1 MNHNS and CDR2 SASEGT come from the germline V gene. This CDR3 is 15 amino acids long. Trimming left V 5 bases short and J 3 bases short, with 16 bases between. CDR3 in DNA: TGTGCCAGCAGTTCCACGATGAGGGGGGACACTGAAGCTTTCTTT. This translates into CASSSTMRGDTEAFF.

The chain joins TRBV10-3 to TRBJ2-7; D gene uncertain. Trimming removed 5 bases from V and 1 base from J, with 12 bases in between. CDR3 length equals 14 residues. Germline lookup yields CDR1 ENHRY and CDR2 SYGVKD. The DNA of the CDR3 is TGTGCCATCAGTTCCTTGGCATCATCCTACGAGCAGTACTTC. This encodes CAISSLASSYEQYF.

This rearrangement joins TRBV4-2 to TRBJ2-7; D unresolved. Germline V lookup: CDR1 LGHNA, CDR2 YNFKEQ. The CDR3 spans 13 residues. V lost 2 bases to trimming and J lost 2 bases, with 7 bases between them. CDR3 sequence (DNA): TGTGCCAGCAGCCAATGGTTGGCCTACGAGCAGTACTTC. It specifies CASSQWLAYEQYF.

The CDR3, as DNA: TGTGCCAGCAGCCAAGATGGAGCAGGCAATCAGCCCCAGCATTTT. Translation: CASSQDGAGNQPQHF. V usage is TRBV4-2 and J usage is TRBJ1-5; D not certain. There are 15 residues in the CDR3. Germline lookup yields CDR1 LGHNA and CDR2 YNFKEQ. V was clipped by 0 bases and J by 2 bases, with 8 bases between them.

This clone occurred once. The chain carries TRBV7-2 and TRBJ2-7; 7 bases map to TRBD1. The CDR3 totals 12 residues. The germline gives CDR1 SGHTA, CDR2 FQGNSA. V gave up 5 bases and J gave up 5 bases; unmatched junction bases: 3. CDR3 protein: CASSTTGDEQYF. For the CDR3, the DNA is TGTGCCAGCAGCACCACAGGGGACGAGCAGTACTTC.